This entry concerns a single TCR beta chain. A read error may account for a junction end that differs from germline. This CDR3 is built from 13 residues. Germline CDR1 reads SEHNR; CDR2 reads FQNEAQ (reference sequence). TCRdb processed the 5' RACE reads anew with MiXCR; each CDR3 protein has one entry. The data hold 1,800,000 or so distinct CDR3 sequences, with more than 30% observed a single time. These data come from a study of identical twins. The chain is built from TRBV7-9 and TRBJ1-5, with 7 bases that match TRBD1. The receptor's source is a newborn girl in good health. Sequencing input: cord blood. CDR3: CASSLTGNQPRHF. The CDR3 DNA follows: TGTGCCAGCAGCTTGACAGGGAATCAGCCCCGGCATTTT. Drawing the rest from reference TRBV7-9 and TRBJ1-5, the complete variable domain is DTGVSQNPRHKITKRGQNVTFRCDPISEHNRLYWYRQTLGQGPEFLTYFQNEAQLEKSRLLSDRFSAERPKGSFSTLEIQRTEQGDSAMYLCASSLTGNQPRHFGDGTRLSIL.